The clone carrying this T cell receptor (beta chain) was recorded a few times. TCRdb re-derived calls from the RT-PCR reads in MiXCR, one entry per CDR3 protein. The sample includes some 230,000 distinct CDR3 sequences, around an eighth of them seen just once. The data derive from a study of patients and donors after allogeneic stem cell transplantation. CDR3 length: 15 amino acids. CDR1 is SGHRS and CDR2 is YFSETQ in the germline V gene. Trimming pared 4 bases from V and 6 bases from J, leaving 16 bases between. The chain employs TRBV5-1 and TRBJ1-4; TRBD1 might be the D (6 bases). The source is a human donor who was either an allogeneic HSCT recipient or a stem cell or donor lymphocyte infusion donor (not recorded which). It is not recorded whose cells these are; they may come from a transplant donor. The material sequenced was blood, either unsorted or a sorted T cell fraction (not recorded which). The CDR3 protein is CASSGVGGGHEKLFF. The DNA for the CDR3 is TGCGCCAGCAGCGGAGTGGGGGGGGGCCATGAAAAACTGTTTTTT. The full variable domain, with the rest looked up from reference TRBV5-1 and TRBJ1-4, is KAGVTQTPRYLIKTRGQQVTLSCSPISGHRSVSWYQQTPGQGLQFLFEYFSETQRNKGNFPGRFSGRQFSNSRSEMNVSTLELGDSALYLCASSGVGGGHEKLFFGSGTQLSVL.